One and the same sample provided the 9 T cell receptor beta chains below, sequenced in a study of cytomegalovirus exposure and HLA in healthy donors. The PCR ran on 60 Vbeta and 13 Jbeta primers. The assay was immunoSEQ multiplex PCR, and TCRdb's table has in-frame clones only and misses some. Of around 38,000 clones in the sample, about 66% are singletons; the top ten hold less than 20%. Sequenced sample: PBMCs. The receptors were sampled from a man aged 50-60 years in good health and CMV-seropositive.

This clone has a handful of counts. This sequence joins TRBV6-5 and TRBJ2-7; 7 nucleotides align to TRBD1. The CDR3 runs to 14 residues. Germline V gene sequence: CDR1 MNHEY, CDR2 SVGAGI. Unmatched junction bases numbered 7, after V lost 5 bases and J lost 3 bases. CDR3 sequence reads: CASSRDSPNYEQYF. CDR3 sequence (DNA): TGTGCCAGCAGTCGGGACAGCCCTAACTACGAGCAGTACTTC.

J is TRBJ2-1 and V is TRBV30; TRBD1 matches at 7 bases. Losses at the gene ends were 2 bases for V and 16 bases for J; bases not matched to a gene: 11. CDR1 GTSNPN and CDR2 SVGIG come from the germline V gene (reference sequence). This CDR3 is 12 amino acids long. CDR3 loop: CAWSSGQEAHFF. The CDR3 DNA follows: TGTGCCTGGAGTTCTGGACAGGAGGCTCATTTCTTC.

The chain uses TRBV7-2 and TRBJ2-7, with a weak D call TRBD2 (6 bases). The germline gives CDR1 SGHTA, CDR2 FQGNSA. This CDR3 is built from 15 residues. Trimming stripped 0 bases from V and 0 bases from J, with 9 bases between. The CDR3 DNA is TGTGCCAGCAGCTTAGCTAGCGGATCCTCCTACGAGCAGTACTTC. It specifies CASSLASGSSYEQYF.

The rearrangement links TRBV7-8 to TRBJ2-1; a weak D match, TRBD1 (7 bases). The germline gives CDR1 SGHVS, CDR2 FQNEAQ. The CDR3 has 16 residues. Trimming took off 5 bases at V and 5 bases at J, with 19 bases between the two ends. The CDR3 loop reads CASSRGPGTGDNEQFF. Here the CDR3 DNA reads TGTGCCAGCAGCCGGGGGCCGGGTACAGGGGACAATGAGCAGTTCTTC.

The gene calls are TRBV4-2 and TRBJ2-7; 7 positions match TRBD1. V lost 0 bases and J lost 2; bases outside the gene matches: 7. This CDR3 region has 16 residues. Germline assignment: CDR1 LGHNA and CDR2 YNFKEQ. CDR3 sequence reads: CASSQDVQGFPYEQYF. The CDR3 region has the DNA TGTGCCAGCAGCCAAGATGTACAGGGGTTTCCCTACGAGCAGTACTTC.

V usage is TRBV10-3 and J usage is TRBJ2-5; tentatively, D is TRBD2 (6 bases). The V end was cut by 0 bases, the J end by 1 base, with 12 bases between. The CDR3 length is 16 residues. CDR1 and CDR2 (germline): ENHRY, SYGVKD. CDR3 sequence: CAISESMGGLQETQYF. Written as DNA, the CDR3 is TGTGCCATCAGTGAGTCGATGGGGGGACTCCAAGAGACCCAGTACTTC.

The V gene is TRBV5-6, the J gene TRBJ1-2; possibly TRBD1 for D (5 bases). The CDR3 is 16 residues long. Deletions cut 1 base from V and 4 bases from J, with 17 bases between. Germline CDR1 and CDR2: SGHDT and YYEEEE. The CDR3 DNA is TGTGCCAGCAGCTTGTTTCTGGTGGTGCAGGGCTATGGCTACACCTTC. Translation: CASSLFLVVQGYGYTF.

The rearrangement links TRBV5-8 to TRBJ1-2; 7 positions match TRBD1. Germline V gene data show CDR1 as SGHTS and CDR2 as YDEGEE. J gave up 5 bases and V 6 bases, and 10 bases lay outside the gene matches. This CDR3 spans 14 amino acids. DNA for the CDR3: TGTGCCAGCAACCCGACAGGGTTTGGTTATGGCTACACCTTC. Protein: CASNPTGFGYGYTF.

This chain uses TRBV10-3 with TRBJ2-7, with D perhaps matching TRBD1 (6 bases). The V end lost 4 bases, the J end lost 1 base, and 8 bases lay between the germline ends. Germline CDR1 reads ENHRY; CDR2 reads SYGVKD. The CDR3 consists of 13 residues. This chain's CDR3 is CAISGQVSYEQYF. The CDR3 nucleotides are TGTGCCATCAGTGGACAGGTTTCCTACGAGCAGTACTTC.